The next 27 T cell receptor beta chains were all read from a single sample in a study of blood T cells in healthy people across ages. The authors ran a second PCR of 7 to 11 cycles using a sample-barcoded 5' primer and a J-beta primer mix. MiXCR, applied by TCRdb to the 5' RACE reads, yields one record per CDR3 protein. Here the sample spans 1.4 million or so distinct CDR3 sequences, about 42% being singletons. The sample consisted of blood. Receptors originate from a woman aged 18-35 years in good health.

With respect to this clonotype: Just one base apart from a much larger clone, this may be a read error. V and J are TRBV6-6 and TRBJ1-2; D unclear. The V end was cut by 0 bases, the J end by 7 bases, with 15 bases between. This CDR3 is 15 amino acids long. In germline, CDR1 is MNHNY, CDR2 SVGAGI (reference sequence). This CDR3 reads CASSYSPGIVFGYTF. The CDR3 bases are TGTGCCAGCAGTTACTCACCTGGGATAGTATTTGGCTACACCTTC.

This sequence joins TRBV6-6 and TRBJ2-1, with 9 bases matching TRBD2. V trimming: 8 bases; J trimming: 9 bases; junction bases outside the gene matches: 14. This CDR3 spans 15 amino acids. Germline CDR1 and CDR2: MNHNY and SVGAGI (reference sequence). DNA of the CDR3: TGTGCCAGCCAAGGTTGGGCGGGAGGGCGCACTGAGCAGTTCTTC. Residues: CASQGWAGGRTEQFF.

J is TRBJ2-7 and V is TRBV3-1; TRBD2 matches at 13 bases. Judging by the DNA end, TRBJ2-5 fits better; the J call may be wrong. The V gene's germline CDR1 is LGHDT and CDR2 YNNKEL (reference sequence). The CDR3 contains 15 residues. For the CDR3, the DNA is TGTGCCAGCAGCCAAGGGACTAGCGGGGGAGAGACCCAGTACTTC. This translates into CASSQGTSGGETQYF.

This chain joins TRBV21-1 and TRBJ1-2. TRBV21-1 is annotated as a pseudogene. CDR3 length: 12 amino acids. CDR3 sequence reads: CASSNPQDGYTF. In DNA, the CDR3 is TGTGCCAGCAGCAATCCCCAGGATGGCTACACCTTC.

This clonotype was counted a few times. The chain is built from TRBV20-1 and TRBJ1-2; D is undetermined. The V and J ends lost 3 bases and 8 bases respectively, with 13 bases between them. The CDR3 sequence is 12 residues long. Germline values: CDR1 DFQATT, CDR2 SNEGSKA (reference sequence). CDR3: CSARRPPRGYTF. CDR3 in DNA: TGCAGTGCTAGGCGGCCGCCAAGGGGCTACACCTTC.

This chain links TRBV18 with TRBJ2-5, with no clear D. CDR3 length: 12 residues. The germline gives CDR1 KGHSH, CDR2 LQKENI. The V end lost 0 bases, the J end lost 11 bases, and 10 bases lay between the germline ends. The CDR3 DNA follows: TGTGCCAGCTCACCACCCAGCAATGAGCAGTACTTC. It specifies CASSPPSNEQYF.

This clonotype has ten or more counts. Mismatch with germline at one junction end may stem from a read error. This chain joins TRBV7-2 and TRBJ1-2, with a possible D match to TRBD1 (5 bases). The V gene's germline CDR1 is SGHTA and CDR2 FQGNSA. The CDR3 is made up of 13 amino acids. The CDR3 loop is CASSLGRAYGYTF. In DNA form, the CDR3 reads TGTGCCAGCAGTTTAGGCAGGGCCTATGGCTACACCTTC.

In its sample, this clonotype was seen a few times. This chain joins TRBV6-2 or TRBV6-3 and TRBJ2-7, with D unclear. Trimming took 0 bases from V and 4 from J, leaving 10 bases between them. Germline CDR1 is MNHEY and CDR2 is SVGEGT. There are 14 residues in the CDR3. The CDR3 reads CASSYSAESYEQYF. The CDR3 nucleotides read TGTGCCAGCAGTTACTCGGCGGAGTCTTACGAGCAGTACTTC.

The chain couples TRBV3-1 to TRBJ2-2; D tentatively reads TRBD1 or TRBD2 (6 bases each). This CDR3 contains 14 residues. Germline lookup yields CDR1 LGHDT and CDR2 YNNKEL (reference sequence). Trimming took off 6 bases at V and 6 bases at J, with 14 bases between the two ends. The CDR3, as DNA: TGTGCCAGCAGGGAAAACAGGGAGGCCGGGGAGCTGTTTTTT. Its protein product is CASRENREAGELFF.

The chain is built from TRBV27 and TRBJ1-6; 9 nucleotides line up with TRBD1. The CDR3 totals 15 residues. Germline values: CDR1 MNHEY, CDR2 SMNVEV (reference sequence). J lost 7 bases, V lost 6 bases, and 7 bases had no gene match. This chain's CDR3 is CASSPTGTGNSPLHF. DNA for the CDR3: TGTGCCAGCAGCCCTACCGGGACAGGGAATTCACCCCTCCACTTT.

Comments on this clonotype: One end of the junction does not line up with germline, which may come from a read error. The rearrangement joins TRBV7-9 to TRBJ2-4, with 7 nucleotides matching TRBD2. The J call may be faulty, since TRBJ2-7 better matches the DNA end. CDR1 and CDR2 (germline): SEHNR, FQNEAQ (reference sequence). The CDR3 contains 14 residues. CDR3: CAGRPSGSSYEQYF. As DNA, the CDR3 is TGTGCCGGCAGACCTAGCGGTAGCTCCTACGAGCAGTACTTC.

This CDR3 is CATSRNTGVGAFGYTF. CDR3 DNA: TGTGCCACCAGCAGAAATACGGGGGTCGGCGCATTCGGCTACACCTTC. This rearrangement joins TRBV15 to TRBJ1-2; D possibly corresponds to TRBD1 (5 bases). Germline V gene sequence: CDR1 LNHNV, CDR2 YYDKDF (reference sequence). V shed 2 bases and J shed 8 bases, with 21 bases lying between them. The CDR3 has 16 amino acids.

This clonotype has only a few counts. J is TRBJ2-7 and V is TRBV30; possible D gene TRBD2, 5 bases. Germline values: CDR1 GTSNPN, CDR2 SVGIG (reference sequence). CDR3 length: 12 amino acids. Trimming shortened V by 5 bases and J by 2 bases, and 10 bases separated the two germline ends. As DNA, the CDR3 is TGTGCCTGGGGACTCGACACCTACGAGCAGTACTTC. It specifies CAWGLDTYEQYF.

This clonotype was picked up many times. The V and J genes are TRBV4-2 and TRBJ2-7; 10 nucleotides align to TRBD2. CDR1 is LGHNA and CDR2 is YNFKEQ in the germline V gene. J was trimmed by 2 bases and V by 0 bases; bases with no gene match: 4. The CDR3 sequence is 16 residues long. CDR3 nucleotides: TGTGCCAGCAGCCAAGATCGTACTAGCGGGGCCTACGAGCAGTACTTC. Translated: CASSQDRTSGAYEQYF.

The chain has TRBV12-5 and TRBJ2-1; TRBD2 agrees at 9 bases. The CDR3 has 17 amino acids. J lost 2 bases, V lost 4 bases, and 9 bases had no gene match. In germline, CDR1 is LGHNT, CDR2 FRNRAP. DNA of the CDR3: TGTGCTAGTGGTTCCCCGACTAGCGGCGCCCCCTACAATGAGCAGTTCTTC. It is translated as CASGSPTSGAPYNEQFF.

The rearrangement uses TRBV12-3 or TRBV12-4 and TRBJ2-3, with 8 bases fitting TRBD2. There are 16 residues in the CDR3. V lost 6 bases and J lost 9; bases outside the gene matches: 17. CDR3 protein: CASSALLAGGLVTQYF. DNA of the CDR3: TGTGCCAGCAGCGCCCTTCTGGCGGGAGGCCTGGTGACGCAGTATTTT.

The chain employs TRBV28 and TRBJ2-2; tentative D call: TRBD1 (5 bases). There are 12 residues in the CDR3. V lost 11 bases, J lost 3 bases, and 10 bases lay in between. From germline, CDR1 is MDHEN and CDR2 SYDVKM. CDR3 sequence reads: CAFREDTGELFF. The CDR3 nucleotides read TGTGCCTTCAGGGAAGACACCGGGGAGCTGTTTTTT.

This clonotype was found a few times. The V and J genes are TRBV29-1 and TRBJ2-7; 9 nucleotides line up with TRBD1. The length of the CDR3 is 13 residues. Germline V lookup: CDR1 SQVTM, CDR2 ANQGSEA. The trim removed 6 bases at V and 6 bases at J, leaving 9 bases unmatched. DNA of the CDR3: TGCAGCGTAAAGACAGGGGGAATACTCGAGCAGTACTTC. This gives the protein CSVKTGGILEQYF.

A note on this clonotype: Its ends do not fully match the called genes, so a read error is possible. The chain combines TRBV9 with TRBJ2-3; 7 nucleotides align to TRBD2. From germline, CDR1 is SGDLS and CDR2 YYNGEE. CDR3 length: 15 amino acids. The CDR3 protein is CASSRESLAADAQYF. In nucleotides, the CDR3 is TGTGCCAGCAGTAGGGAGTCCCTAGCGGCAGATGCGCAGTATTTT.

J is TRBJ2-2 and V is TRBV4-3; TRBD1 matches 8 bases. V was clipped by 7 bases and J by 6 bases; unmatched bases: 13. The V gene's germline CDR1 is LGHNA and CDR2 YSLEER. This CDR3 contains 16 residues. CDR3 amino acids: CASKEKGRGLPGELFF. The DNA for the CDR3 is TGCGCCAGCAAAGAGAAGGGCAGGGGGCTTCCCGGGGAGCTGTTTTTT.

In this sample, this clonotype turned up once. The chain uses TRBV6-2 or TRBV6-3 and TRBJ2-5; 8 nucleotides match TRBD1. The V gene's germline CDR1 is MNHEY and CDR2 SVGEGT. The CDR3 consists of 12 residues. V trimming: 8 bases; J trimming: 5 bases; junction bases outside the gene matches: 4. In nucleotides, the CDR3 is TGTGCCAGCTTGGACAGGGTGGAGACCCAGTACTTC. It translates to CASLDRVETQYF.

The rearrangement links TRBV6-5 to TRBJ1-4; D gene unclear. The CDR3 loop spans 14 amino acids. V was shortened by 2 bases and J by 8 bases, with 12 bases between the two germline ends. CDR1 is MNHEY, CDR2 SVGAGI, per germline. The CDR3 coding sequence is TGTGCCAGCAGTTACAAGGGAATGGGCGAAAAACTGTTTTTT. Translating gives CASSYKGMGEKLFF.

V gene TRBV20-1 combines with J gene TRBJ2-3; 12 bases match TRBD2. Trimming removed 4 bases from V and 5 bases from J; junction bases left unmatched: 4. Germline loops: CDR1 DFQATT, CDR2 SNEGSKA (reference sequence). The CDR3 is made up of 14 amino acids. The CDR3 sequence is CSATLAGGKDTQYF. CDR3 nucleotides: TGCAGTGCTACTCTAGCGGGAGGGAAAGATACGCAGTATTTT.

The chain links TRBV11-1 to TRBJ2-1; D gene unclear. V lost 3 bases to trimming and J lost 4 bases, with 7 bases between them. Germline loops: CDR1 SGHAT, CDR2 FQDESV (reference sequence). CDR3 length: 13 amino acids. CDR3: CASSFKNYNEQFF. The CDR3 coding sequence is TGTGCCAGCAGCTTTAAGAATTACAATGAGCAGTTCTTC.

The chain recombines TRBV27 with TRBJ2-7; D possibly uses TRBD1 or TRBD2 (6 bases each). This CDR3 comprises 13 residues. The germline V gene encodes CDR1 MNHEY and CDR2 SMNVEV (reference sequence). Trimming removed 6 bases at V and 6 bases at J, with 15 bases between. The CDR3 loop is CASRTKGGSEQYF. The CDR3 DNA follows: TGTGCCAGCAGGACGAAGGGGGGTTCCGAGCAGTACTTC.

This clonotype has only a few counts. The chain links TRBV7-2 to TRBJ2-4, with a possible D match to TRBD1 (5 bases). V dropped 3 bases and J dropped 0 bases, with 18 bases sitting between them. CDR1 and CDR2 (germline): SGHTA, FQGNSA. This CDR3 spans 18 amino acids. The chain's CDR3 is CASSLGRGQTIAKNIQYF. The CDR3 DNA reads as TGTGCCAGCAGCTTGGGTAGGGGTCAGACCATAGCCAAAAACATTCAGTACTTC.

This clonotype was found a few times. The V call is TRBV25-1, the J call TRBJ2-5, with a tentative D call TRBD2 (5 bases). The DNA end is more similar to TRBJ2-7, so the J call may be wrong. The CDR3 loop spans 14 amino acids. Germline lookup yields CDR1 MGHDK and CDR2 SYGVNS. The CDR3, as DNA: TGTGCCAGCAGAGATGGGAGAGGGTCGGACGAGCAGTACTTC. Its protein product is CASRDGRGSDEQYF.